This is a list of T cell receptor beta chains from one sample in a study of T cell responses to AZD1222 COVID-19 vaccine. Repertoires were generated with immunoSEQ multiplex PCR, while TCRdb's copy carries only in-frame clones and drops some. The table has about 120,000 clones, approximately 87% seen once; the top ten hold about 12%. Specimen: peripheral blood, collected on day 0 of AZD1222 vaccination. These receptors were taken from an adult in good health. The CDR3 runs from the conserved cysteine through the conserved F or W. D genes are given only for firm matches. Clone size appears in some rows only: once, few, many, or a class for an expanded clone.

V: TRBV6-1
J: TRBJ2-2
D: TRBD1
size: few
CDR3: CASSDGTGGGPNTGELFF
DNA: TGTGCCAGCAGTGACGGGACAGGGGGAGGACCGAACACCGGGGAGCTGTTTTTT

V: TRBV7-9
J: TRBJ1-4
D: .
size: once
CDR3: CASSSGDSTNEKLFF
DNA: TGTGCCAGCAGCTCTGGAGACAGCACTAATGAAAAACTGTTTTTT

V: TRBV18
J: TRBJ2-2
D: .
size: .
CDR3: CASSPPASPSSGELFF
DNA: TGTGCCAGCTCACCACCGGCTAGCCCGAGTTCCGGGGAGCTGTTTTTT

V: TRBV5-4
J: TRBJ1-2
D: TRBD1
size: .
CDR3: CASSLDRGQGNYGYTF
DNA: TGTGCCAGCAGCTTGGACAGGGGGCAGGGTAACTATGGCTACACCTTC

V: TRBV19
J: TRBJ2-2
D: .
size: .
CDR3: CASRTTRNTGELFF
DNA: TGTGCCAGTAGGACGACACGGAACACCGGGGAGCTGTTTTTT

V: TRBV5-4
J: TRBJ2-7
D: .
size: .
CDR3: CASSSPREGGFEQYF
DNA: TGTGCCAGCAGCTCCCCTAGGGAAGGGGGGTTCGAGCAGTACTTC

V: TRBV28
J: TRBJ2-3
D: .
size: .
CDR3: CASSSTAGVDTQYF
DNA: TGTGCCAGCAGTTCGACGGCAGGGGTAGATACGCAGTATTTT

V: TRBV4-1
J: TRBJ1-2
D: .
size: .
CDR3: CASSHLHRDTLYYGYTF
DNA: TGCGCCAGCAGCCACCTCCACCGGGACACCTTGTACTATGGCTACACCTTC

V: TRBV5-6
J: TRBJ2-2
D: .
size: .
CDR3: CASSGTANTGELFF
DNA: TGTGCCAGCAGCGGGACGGCGAACACCGGGGAGCTGTTTTTT

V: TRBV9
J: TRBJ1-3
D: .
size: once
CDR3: CASSVRDRGNTIYF
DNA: TGTGCCAGCAGCGTAAGGGACCGTGGAAACACCATATATTTT

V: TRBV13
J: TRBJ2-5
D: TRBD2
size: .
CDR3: CASSLRRGSWETQYF
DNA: TGTGCCAGCAGCTTGAGGCGGGGGAGTTGGGAGACCCAGTACTTC

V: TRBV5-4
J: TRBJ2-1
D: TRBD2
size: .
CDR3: CASSPLAGVRNEQFF
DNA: TGTGCCAGCAGCCCTTTAGCGGGAGTACGGAATGAGCAGTTCTTC

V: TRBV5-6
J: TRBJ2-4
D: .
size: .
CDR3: CASSRQGWNIQYF
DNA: TGTGCCAGCAGCCGGCAGGGGTGGAACATTCAGTACTTC

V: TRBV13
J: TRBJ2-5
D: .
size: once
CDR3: CASSFRLDGETQYF
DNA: TGTGCCAGCAGCTTTCGGCTAGACGGGGAGACCCAGTACTTC

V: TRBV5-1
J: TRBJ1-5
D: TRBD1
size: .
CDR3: CASSLDRGQPQHF
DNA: TGCGCCAGCAGCTTGGACAGGGGTCAGCCCCAGCATTTT

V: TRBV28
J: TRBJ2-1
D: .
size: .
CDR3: CASSWLGASSYNEQFF
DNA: TGTGCCAGCAGTTGGCTAGGGGCTAGCTCCTACAATGAGCAGTTCTTC

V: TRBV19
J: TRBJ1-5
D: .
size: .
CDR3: CASSIQRTVPQPQHF
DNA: TGTGCCAGTAGTATTCAAAGGACAGTACCTCAGCCCCAGCATTTT

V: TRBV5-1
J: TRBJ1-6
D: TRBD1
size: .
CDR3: CASSLDRGNSPLHF
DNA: TGCGCCAGCAGCCTGGACAGGGGGAATTCACCCCTCCACTTT

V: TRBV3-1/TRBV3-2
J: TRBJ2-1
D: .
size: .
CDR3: CASSHTWNEQFF
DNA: TGTGCCAGCAGCCACACGTGGAATGAGCAGTTCTTC

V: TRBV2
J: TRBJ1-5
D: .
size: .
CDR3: CASMGSSNQPQHF
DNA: TGTGCCAGCATGGGATCTAGCAATCAGCCCCAGCATTTT

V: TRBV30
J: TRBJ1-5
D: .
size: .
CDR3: CAWRASGASGPQHF
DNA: TGTGCCTGGAGGGCCTCGGGGGCGAGTGGGCCCCAGCATTTT

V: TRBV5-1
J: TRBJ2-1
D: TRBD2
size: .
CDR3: CASSPGTSSYNEQFF
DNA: TGCGCCAGCAGCCCCGGGACTAGCTCCTACAATGAGCAGTTCTTC

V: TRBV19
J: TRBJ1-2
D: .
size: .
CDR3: CASTANYGYTF
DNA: TGTGCCAGTACTGCGAACTATGGCTACACCTTC

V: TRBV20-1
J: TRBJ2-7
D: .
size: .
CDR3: CSASRNTRPSYEQYF
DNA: TGCAGTGCTAGTAGAAACACCCGCCCATCCTACGAGCAGTACTTC

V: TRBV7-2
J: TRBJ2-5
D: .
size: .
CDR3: CASSPRQTETQYF
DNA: TGTGCCAGCAGCCCGCGACAGACCGAGACCCAGTACTTC

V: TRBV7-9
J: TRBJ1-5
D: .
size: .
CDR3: CASSLDSSANQPQHF
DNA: TGTGCCAGCAGCTTAGATTCCAGTGCTAATCAGCCCCAGCATTTT

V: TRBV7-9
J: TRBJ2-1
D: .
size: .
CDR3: CASSPGPNYNEQFF
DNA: TGTGCCAGCAGCCCGGGACCGAACTACAATGAGCAGTTCTTC

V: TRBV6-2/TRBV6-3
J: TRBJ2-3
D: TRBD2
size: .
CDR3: CASSWLVGSGILTDTQYF
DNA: TGTGCCAGCAGTTGGCTCGTTGGGAGCGGGATCTTAACAGATACGCAGTATTTT

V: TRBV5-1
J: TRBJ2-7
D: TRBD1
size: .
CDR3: CASSFKGAHYEQYF
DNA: TGCGCCAGCAGCTTTAAGGGGGCCCACTACGAGCAGTACTTC

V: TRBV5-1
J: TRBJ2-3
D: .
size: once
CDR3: CASSFYTTDSTDTQYF
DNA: TGCGCCAGCAGCTTCTACACTACAGATAGCACAGATACGCAGTATTTT

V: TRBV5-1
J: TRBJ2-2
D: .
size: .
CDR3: CASSFDGAGELFF
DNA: TGCGCCAGCAGCTTTGACGGCGCCGGGGAGCTGTTTTTT

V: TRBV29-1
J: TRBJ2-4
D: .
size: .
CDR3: CSARDGGGIQYF
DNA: TGCAGCGCGCGGGACGGAGGGGGCATTCAGTACTTC

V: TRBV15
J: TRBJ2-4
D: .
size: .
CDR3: CATSRDSGGKNIQYF
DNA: TGTGCCACCAGCAGAGATTCGGGCGGCAAAAACATTCAGTACTTC

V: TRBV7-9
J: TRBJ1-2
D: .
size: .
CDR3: CASSLRDYGYTF
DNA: TGTGCCAGCAGCCTCAGGGACTATGGCTACACCTTC

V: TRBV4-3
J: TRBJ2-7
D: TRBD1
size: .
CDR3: CASSQEGTVSYEQYF
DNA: TGCGCCAGCAGCCAAGAGGGGACAGTCTCCTACGAGCAGTACTTC

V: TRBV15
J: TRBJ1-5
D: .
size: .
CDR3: CATSRDSVNQPQHF
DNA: TGTGCCACCAGCAGAGACAGTGTTAATCAGCCCCAGCATTTT

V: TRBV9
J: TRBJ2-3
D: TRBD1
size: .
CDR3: CASSAGQGIDTQYF
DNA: TGTGCCAGCAGCGCGGGACAGGGAATAGATACGCAGTATTTT

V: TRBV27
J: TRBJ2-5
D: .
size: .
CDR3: CASSALGGRETQYF
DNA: TGTGCCAGCAGTGCCCTCGGGGGGCGAGAGACCCAGTACTTC

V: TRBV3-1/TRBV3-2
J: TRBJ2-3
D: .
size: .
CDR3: CASSQDSTDTQYF
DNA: TGTGCCAGCAGCCAAGATAGCACAGATACGCAGTATTTT

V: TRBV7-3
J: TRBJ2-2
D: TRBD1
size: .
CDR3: CASSLTGQGNTGELFF
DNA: TGTGCCAGCAGCTTAACTGGACAGGGGAACACCGGGGAGCTGTTTTTT

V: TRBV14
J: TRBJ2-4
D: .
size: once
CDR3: CASSQDLGQGIQYF
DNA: TGTGCCAGCAGCCAAGATCTTGGGCAGGGCATTCAGTACTTC

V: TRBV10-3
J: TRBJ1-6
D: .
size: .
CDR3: CAIRAEGSPLHF
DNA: TGTGCCATCAGGGCTGAGGGTTCACCCCTCCACTTT

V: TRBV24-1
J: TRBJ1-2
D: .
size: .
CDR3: CATSDLGRDYGYTF
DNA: TGTGCCACCAGTGATTTGGGGAGGGACTATGGCTACACCTTC

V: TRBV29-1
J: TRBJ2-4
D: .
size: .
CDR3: CSVEGLRGDIQYF
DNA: TGCAGCGTTGAAGGGTTGCGGGGAGACATTCAGTACTTC

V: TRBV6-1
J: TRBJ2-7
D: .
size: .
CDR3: CASSERRGTILGEQYF
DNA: TGTGCCAGCAGTGAAAGGAGAGGGACGATCCTGGGGGAGCAGTACTTC